This record covers a single TCR beta chain. Generated by immunoSEQ multiplex PCR, the TCRdb table keeps only in-frame clones and is missing some. The table shows about 150,000 clones, with approximately 94% occurring only once. Germline values: CDR1 SGHRS, CDR2 YFSETQ. V gave up 1 base and J gave up 2 bases, with 6 bases separating them. The CDR3 extends over 13 amino acids. This entry belongs to a study of control samples from healthy donors and cancer patients. This chain joins TRBV5-1 and TRBJ1-2, with D unresolved. This TCR derives from a young man in good health. Sequencing used blood. The CDR3 DNA sequence: TGCGCCAGCAGCTTGTCAGAGAACTATGGCTACACCTTC. Its protein is CASSLSENYGYTF.